Listed here are 8 T cell receptor beta chains from one sample, sequenced in a study of blood T cell repertoires in COVID-19. Clones were read by immunoSEQ multiplex PCR, and TCRdb kept only the in-frame ones, dropping some. This sample yields about 130,000 clones, of which about 80% are seen a single time; roughly 15% belongs to the top ten. The sequenced sample was peripheral blood. Receptor source: a woman aged 45-59 years with acute or convalescent COVID-19.

CDR3 in DNA: TGTGCCAGCAGCTTAATGGGGAGTGGCACTGAAGCTTTCTTT. It is translated as CASSLMGSGTEAFF. The chain joins TRBV7-8 to TRBJ1-1; D unclear. The CDR3 is made up of 14 amino acids. V lost 2 bases, J lost 4 bases, and 11 bases lay in between. Germline V gene lookup returns CDR1 SGHVS and CDR2 FQNEAQ.

The rearrangement joins TRBV7-6 to TRBJ1-3; TRBD1 matches 7 bases. After removal of 2 bases from V and 6 bases from J, the junction contained 10 bases not matched to a gene. The germline V gene encodes CDR1 SGHVS and CDR2 FNYEAQ. The CDR3 extends over 16 amino acids. CDR3 residues: CASSLRQEGALNTIYF. The CDR3 DNA reads as TGTGCCAGCAGCTTAAGACAAGAGGGGGCTTTAAACACCATATATTTT.

The genes are TRBV5-1 and TRBJ2-6, with 8 bases identical to TRBD1. The length of the CDR3 is 18 residues. Germline values: CDR1 SGHRS, CDR2 YFSETQ. After removal of 4 bases from V and 0 bases from J, the junction contained 9 bases not matched to a gene. CDR3 residues: CASSTSGTGFSGANVLTF. CDR3 DNA sequence: TGCGCCAGCAGCACCTCCGGGACAGGCTTCTCTGGGGCCAACGTCCTGACTTTC.

The chain employs TRBV7-2 and TRBJ1-5; TRBD1 agrees at 7 bases. The length of the CDR3 is 16 residues. Germline-derived CDR1 and CDR2 are SGHTA and FQGNSA. Unmatched junction bases numbered 3, after V lost 1 base and J lost 0 bases. The CDR3, as DNA: TGTGCCAGCAGCTTAGGGGGGACAGATAGCAATCAGCCCCAGCATTTT. This translates into CASSLGGTDSNQPQHF.

This CDR3 is CASGLDNFSGVEQFF. The CDR3 region has the DNA TGTGCTAGTGGTTTGGATAATTTTAGCGGGGTTGAGCAGTTCTTC. This chain joins TRBV12-5 and TRBJ2-1; 8 bases are shared with TRBD2. The CDR3 contains 15 residues. The trim removed 1 base at V and 9 bases at J, leaving 8 bases unmatched. In germline, CDR1 is LGHNT, CDR2 FRNRAP.

This chain links TRBV7-9 with TRBJ1-6, with 9 nucleotides matching TRBD1. The CDR3 is made up of 17 amino acids. The trim removed 4 bases at V and 6 bases at J, leaving 10 bases unmatched. Germline V gives CDR1 SEHNR, CDR2 FQNEAQ (reference sequence). The CDR3 is CASSSGSGTGSNSPLHF. DNA of the CDR3: TGTGCCAGCAGCTCAGGGTCAGGGACAGGGTCTAATTCACCCCTCCACTTT. Drawing the rest from reference TRBV7-9 and TRBJ1-6, the complete variable domain is DTGVSQNPRHKITKRGQNVTFRCDPISEHNRLYWYRQTLGQGPEFLTYFQNEAQLEKSRLLSDRFSAERPKGSFSTLEIQRTEQGDSAMYLCASSSGSGTGSNSPLHFGNGTRLTVT.

The V call is TRBV5-6, the J call TRBJ1-1; D is ambiguous. The CDR3 contains 13 residues. Germline CDR1 is SGHDT and CDR2 is YYEEEE. V was clipped by 1 base and J by 0 bases, with 4 bases between them. As DNA, the CDR3 is TGTGCCAGCAGCTTGTTATTGAACACTGAAGCTTTCTTT. Translation: CASSLLLNTEAFF.

The rearrangement links TRBV27 to TRBJ2-3; D remains ambiguous. CDR1 is MNHEY, CDR2 SMNVEV, per germline (reference sequence). Trimming shortened V by 1 base and J by 1 base, and 6 bases separated the two germline ends. CDR3 length: 14 amino acids. The CDR3 DNA follows: TGTGCCAGCAGTTTATTTCGGGGCACAGATACGCAGTATTTT. This encodes CASSLFRGTDTQYF.